Described below is a single TCR beta chain sequence and its context. Source study methods: Amplified reference gene primers provided the basis for estimating nucleated cell counts. The assay was immunoSEQ multiplex PCR, and TCRdb's table has in-frame clones only and misses some. The DNA gave D and trimming, while V, J and clone size come from that table. This sample yields under 300,000 clones, of which 70% to 90% are seen a single time; around 3.5% belongs to the top ten. This specimen comes from a study of blood T cell repertoires in COVID-19. Study-wide background: Material from acute and convalescent COVID-19 was sourced from the United States, Italy and Spain. T cells, B-cell-depleted T cells, or PBMCs provided the cDNA or gDNA that served as material.

Germline V gene sequence: CDR1 LNHDA, CDR2 SQIVND (reference sequence). The CDR3 covers 14 residues. Trimming took 5 bases from V and 2 from J; bases not matched to a gene: 2. Sample: peripheral blood. This TCR came from a middle-aged woman with acute or convalescent COVID-19. The V call is TRBV19, the J call TRBJ1-2; TRBD1 matches at 10 bases. The CDR3 DNA sequence: TGTGCCAGTAGTGTGGGACAGGGGAACTATGGCTACACCTTC. This translates into CASSVGQGNYGYTF.